Below, 24 T cell receptor beta chains from the same sample are listed, as sequenced in a study of beta chain features in type 1 diabetes. Study-level points and caveats: For Type 1 diabetes patients, all four CD4+ subsets carried TCRB CDR3s that were moderately but significantly shorter.

Antigens of these TCRs are unknown. Of the isolated RNA, all was reverse transcribed, and so the sequenced material was expressed TCRB transcripts. Produced via immunoSEQ multiplex PCR; TCRdb's table is partial and in-frame only. Among 150,000 to 200,000 clones listed, around 7.9% were seen once. Sequencing was carried out using central memory CD4+ T cells from blood. Source of these receptors: a young man with type 1 diabetes.

There are a few counts of this clone. The chain employs TRBV14 and TRBJ2-5; 7 bases are a match to TRBD1. Germline V gene lookup returns CDR1 SGHDN and CDR2 FVKESK. Trimming removed 4 bases from V and 5 bases from J; junction bases left unmatched: 7. The CDR3 has 14 residues. The CDR3, as DNA: TGTGCCAGCAGCCTCCGGACAGGAGGCGAGACCCAGTACTTC. Protein product: CASSLRTGGETQYF.

The J gene is TRBJ2-6, the V gene TRBV7-9, with D possibly TRBD1 on 6 matching bases. Trimming took 4 bases from V and 2 from J, leaving 9 bases between them. Looked up from germline, CDR1 is SEHNR and CDR2 is FQNEAQ (reference sequence). The CDR3 is made up of 15 amino acids. CDR3 sequence reads: CASSSRGTGANVLTF. CDR3 sequence (DNA): TGTGCCAGCAGCTCCAGGGGAACTGGGGCCAACGTCCTGACTTTC.

The sample holds a few counts of this clone. The sample has other DNA sequences that encode this CDR3 too. This chain joins TRBV7-2 and TRBJ2-7, with a tentative D call TRBD1 (5 bases). Trimming took 1 base from V and 4 from J, leaving 8 bases between them. The CDR3 covers 13 residues. Germline assignment: CDR1 SGHTA and CDR2 FQGNSA. CDR3 sequence: CASSLVSGYEQYF. In DNA, the CDR3 is TGTGCCAGCAGCTTAGTTTCAGGGTACGAGCAGTACTTC.

The rearrangement uses TRBV30 and TRBJ1-2; D is perhaps TRBD1 (6 bases). The CDR3 has 13 residues. Trimming shortened V by 0 bases and J by 5 bases, and 10 bases separated the two germline ends. The germline CDR1 and CDR2 sequences are GTSNPN and SVGIG (reference sequence). In nucleotides, the CDR3 is TGTGCCTGGAGTGTACCCGGACAGTATGGCTACACCTTC. It codes for CAWSVPGQYGYTF. Supplemented by reference TRBV30 and TRBJ1-2, the full variable domain reads SQTIHQWPATLVQPVGSPLSLECTVEGTSNPNLYWYRQAAGRGLQLLFYSVGIGQISSEVPQNLSASRPQDRQFILSSKKLLLSDSGFYLCAWSVPGQYGYTFGSGTRLTVV.

This clone turned up a few times. The rearrangement links TRBV14 to TRBJ2-3; TRBD2 agrees at 9 bases. The CDR3 contains 15 residues. Germline V gene sequence: CDR1 SGHDN, CDR2 FVKESK. V lost 5 bases to trimming and J lost 6 bases; unmatched junction nucleotides: 9. The CDR3 loop reads CASSEGLAGVDTQYF. The CDR3 DNA sequence: TGTGCCAGCAGCGAGGGACTAGCCGGGGTGGATACGCAGTATTTT.

This clone showed up just a few times. The J gene is TRBJ1-2, the V gene TRBV19, with 7 bases lining up with TRBD1. The germline V gene has CDR1 LNHDA and CDR2 SQIVND (reference sequence). J lost 8 bases, V lost 9 bases, and 12 bases had no gene match. The CDR3 spans 13 residues. CDR3 residues: CASRRDSSQGYTF. The CDR3 region has the DNA TGTGCCAGCCGACGGGACAGTTCTCAAGGCTACACCTTC.

The CDR3 reads CASSFSSNRDRVYEQYF. For the CDR3, the DNA is TGTGCCAGCAGCTTTTCTTCCAACCGGGACAGGGTCTACGAGCAGTACTTC. The chain couples TRBV11-2 to TRBJ2-7; 9 bases fit TRBD1. Germline CDR1 is SGHAT and CDR2 is FQNNGV. The CDR3 consists of 17 residues. The junction had 12 bases not matched to a gene; V was cut back by 3 bases and J by 3 bases.

This chain uses TRBV5-1 with TRBJ1-2, with 7 bases lining up with TRBD1. Germline V gene lookup returns CDR1 SGHRS and CDR2 YFSETQ. CDR3 length equals 15 residues. V gave up 3 bases and J gave up 3 bases; unmatched junction bases: 8. CDR3 amino acids: CASSSAQGNDYGYTF. CDR3 coding DNA: TGCGCCAGCAGCTCGGCACAGGGGAACGACTATGGCTACACCTTC.

The chain is built from TRBV2 and TRBJ1-4; D is ambiguous. The CDR3 has 15 amino acids. V lost 7 bases, J lost 1 base, and 13 bases lay in between. Germline assignment: CDR1 SNHLY and CDR2 FYNNEI. CDR3 DNA sequence: TGTGCCAGCACTAGGGAAGAGGGAACTAATGAAAAACTGTTTTTT. Translated: CASTREEGTNEKLFF.

The rearrangement joins TRBV30 to TRBJ1-5, with D perhaps TRBD1 (6 bases). This CDR3 contains 14 residues. Trimming pared 3 bases from V and 5 bases from J, leaving 14 bases between. Germline lookup yields CDR1 GTSNPN and CDR2 SVGIG (reference sequence). CDR3 bases: TGTGCCTGGAGAGGGAAGACAGGCGATCAGCCCCAGCATTTT. Translation gives CAWRGKTGDQPQHF.

The chain has TRBV7-8 and TRBJ1-5; D not certain. The CDR3 runs 15 residues. V was clipped by 1 base and J by 6 bases, with 13 bases between them. The germline gives CDR1 SGHVS, CDR2 FQNEAQ. The CDR3 coding sequence is TGTGCCAGCAGCTTAGTCTCGGTCGGAGGTCAGCCCCAGCATTTT. Translating gives CASSLVSVGGQPQHF.

The chain joins TRBV7-6 to TRBJ2-7; TRBD1 might be the D (5 bases). The CDR3 sequence is 14 residues long. V was clipped by 3 bases and J by 4 bases, with 13 bases between them. Germline CDR1 is SGHVS and CDR2 is FNYEAQ. The CDR3 sequence is CASSFQGNSYEQYF. The CDR3 DNA reads as TGTGCCAGCAGCTTTCAGGGAAATTCTTACGAGCAGTACTTC.

This clone occurred a few times. The chain is built from TRBV5-1 and TRBJ2-5; 8 bases agree with TRBD2. J lost 2 bases, V lost 6 bases, and 9 bases had no gene match. Germline assignment: CDR1 SGHRS and CDR2 YFSETQ. This CDR3 is 15 amino acids long. The CDR3 DNA follows: TGCGCCAGCACCCGAGGGGCTAGCGGGCAAGAGACCCAGTACTTC. Translating gives CASTRGASGQETQYF.

This clone showed up just a few times. The chain is built from TRBV7-9 and TRBJ2-5, with 10 nucleotides matching TRBD1. This CDR3 is built from 14 residues. V gave up 3 bases and J gave up 4 bases; unmatched junction bases: 2. Germline values: CDR1 SEHNR, CDR2 FQNEAQ (reference sequence). CDR3 nucleotide sequence: TGTGCCAGCAGCTTCGGGACAGGGGCAGAGACCCAGTACTTC. Its protein is CASSFGTGAETQYF.

The V and J genes are TRBV28 and TRBJ2-7; 16 nucleotides align to TRBD2. Germline lookup yields CDR1 MDHEN and CDR2 SYDVKM. This CDR3 has 18 amino acids. J was trimmed by 2 bases and V by 7 bases; bases with no gene match: 11. The DNA of the CDR3 is TGTGCCAGCACCCGAACCGGGACTAGCGGGAGGGCCGCCTACGAGCAGTACTTC. Residues: CASTRTGTSGRAAYEQYF.

The chain is built from TRBV10-3 and TRBJ1-1; TRBD1 might be the D (6 bases). Germline CDR1 and CDR2: ENHRY and SYGVKD. The CDR3 covers 17 residues. Trimming left V 5 bases short and J 0 bases short, with 19 bases between. The DNA of the CDR3 is TGTGCCATCAGTCAGACTCTGGGGGCCGACCTGAACACTGAAGCTTTCTTT. It encodes CAISQTLGADLNTEAFF.

This clone has more than one count but fewer than ten. This chain connects TRBV18 to TRBJ2-1; D is uncertain. V was clipped by 0 bases and J by 9 bases, with 18 bases between them. In germline, CDR1 is KGHSH, CDR2 LQKENI. There are 16 residues in the CDR3. The CDR3 region has the DNA TGTGCCAGCTCACCACCGACGCTCCTCGGGTCTGGTGAGCAGTTCTTC. Translated: CASSPPTLLGSGEQFF.

This chain links TRBV11-3 with TRBJ1-1, with D uncertain. Germline V gene sequence: CDR1 SGHNT, CDR2 YENEEA. The CDR3 has 13 residues. Trimming took 5 bases from V and 1 from J, leaving 8 bases between them. The CDR3 region has the DNA TGTGCCAGCAGCCGCCAGGAGAACACTGAAGCTTTCTTT. This gives the protein CASSRQENTEAFF.

The gene calls are TRBV5-4 and TRBJ2-3; D is unclear. Germline CDR1 SGHNT, CDR2 YYREEE (reference sequence). This CDR3 comprises 12 residues. Trimming took 4 bases from V and 2 from J, leaving 5 bases between them. CDR3 sequence: CASSADTDTQYF. CDR3 coding DNA: TGTGCCAGCAGCGCAGACACAGATACGCAGTATTTT.

The genes are TRBV28 and TRBJ1-3, with D tentatively TRBD1 (5 bases). Per germline, CDR1 MDHEN and CDR2 SYDVKM. V lost 4 bases, J lost 1 base, and 17 bases lay in between. This CDR3 region has 17 residues. In DNA form, the CDR3 reads TGTGCCAGCAGTTCCCCCCTTGGGGCCGGTTCTGGAAACACCATATATTTT. This gives the protein CASSSPLGAGSGNTIYF.

V gene TRBV7-2 combines with J gene TRBJ1-5; D possibly corresponds to TRBD1 (5 bases). Trimming took 3 bases from V and 2 from J, leaving 11 bases between them. Germline CDR1 and CDR2: SGHTA and FQGNSA. The CDR3 extends over 15 amino acids. In DNA, the CDR3 is TGTGCCAGCAGCTTGTCATGGGGGGGCAATCAGCCCCAGCATTTT. This translates into CASSLSWGGNQPQHF.

This clone was recorded a few times. This same CDR3 is encoded by further DNA sequences in the sample. J is TRBJ2-5 and V is TRBV7-2; no reliable D call. Germline CDR1 and CDR2: SGHTA and FQGNSA. The CDR3 sequence is 11 residues long. Trimming left V 2 bases short and J 5 bases short, with 3 bases between. DNA of the CDR3: TGTGCCAGCAGCTTACAGGAGACCCAGTACTTC. Residues: CASSLQETQYF.

This clone was seen a few times. This chain links TRBV9 with TRBJ2-3; 13 positions match TRBD2. This CDR3 region has 16 residues. From germline, CDR1 is SGDLS and CDR2 YYNGEE. The J segment lost 2 bases and the V segment lost 4 bases, leaving 4 bases of the junction unmatched. The CDR3 here is CASSRGLAGTTDTQYF. CDR3 sequence (DNA): TGTGCCAGCAGCCGGGGACTAGCGGGAACCACAGATACGCAGTATTTT.

The chain recombines TRBV6-1 with TRBJ1-3, with D possibly matching TRBD1 (5 bases). V lost 8 bases and J lost 0, with 11 bases in between. The germline V gene encodes CDR1 MNHNS and CDR2 SASEGT. The CDR3 spans 14 residues. The CDR3 spells CASATGGSGNTIYF. The CDR3 DNA sequence: TGTGCCAGCGCAACGGGGGGCTCTGGAAACACCATATATTTT.